The 27 T cell receptor beta chains below all came from one sample that was sequenced in a study of siplizumab effects on memory and regulatory T cells. Measured with immunoSEQ multiplex PCR; TCRdb has only the in-frame clones, and not every one. This table has roughly 56,000 clones, around 98% appearing once. Specimen: naive CD8+ T cells sorted from blood. These receptors all stem from a human donor in good health.

The J gene is TRBJ2-1, the V gene TRBV7-3, with a weak D call TRBD1 (7 bases). CDR3 length: 15 residues. The germline V gene encodes CDR1 SGHTA and CDR2 FQGTGA. V lost 4 bases and J 6 bases, leaving 16 bases between the germline ends. The CDR3 region is CASSYRQGGSNEQFF. CDR3 nucleotide sequence: TGTGCCAGCAGCTATCGTCAGGGGGGCTCCAATGAGCAGTTCTTC.

V gene TRBV6-1 combines with J gene TRBJ2-3; the match to TRBD1 covers 7 bases. Trimming cost V 2 bases and J 8 bases; bases outside gene matches: 1. This CDR3 region has 12 residues. The germline CDR1 and CDR2 sequences are MNHNS and SASEGT. CDR3 amino acids: CASSENRGTQYF. In nucleotides, the CDR3 is TGTGCCAGCAGTGAAAACAGGGGTACGCAGTATTTT.

The CDR3 reads CASSQTRSSGKNEQFF. Here the CDR3 DNA reads TGCGCCAGCAGCCAAACGCGGTCTAGCGGGAAAAATGAGCAGTTCTTC. The genes are TRBV4-1 and TRBJ2-1; 9 bases align to TRBD2. This CDR3 spans 16 amino acids. V lost 2 bases and J lost 7; bases outside the gene matches: 9. Germline V lookup: CDR1 MGHRA, CDR2 YSYEKL.

The rearrangement uses TRBV9 and TRBJ2-7; 11 nucleotides agree with TRBD2. Germline CDR1 and CDR2: SGDLS and YYNGEE. The CDR3 contains 14 residues. The trim removed 3 bases at V and 7 bases at J, leaving 6 bases unmatched. This CDR3 is CASSETSGSGEQYF. The DNA of the CDR3 is TGTGCCAGCAGCGAAACTAGCGGGAGTGGAGAGCAGTACTTC.

V gene TRBV5-1 combines with J gene TRBJ2-6; TRBD1 agrees at 8 bases. Germline V gives CDR1 SGHRS, CDR2 YFSETQ. The CDR3 loop spans 17 amino acids. Trimming removed 6 bases from V and 0 bases from J; junction bases left unmatched: 8. The CDR3 reads CASTKTGVDSGANVLTF. In DNA, the CDR3 is TGCGCCAGCACCAAGACAGGGGTCGACTCTGGGGCCAACGTCCTGACTTTC. The whole variable domain, remainder taken from reference TRBV5-1 and TRBJ2-6, is KAGVTQTPRYLIKTRGQQVTLSCSPISGHRSVSWYQQTPGQGLQFLFEYFSETQRNKGNFPGRFSGRQFSNSRSEMNVSTLELGDSALYLCASTKTGVDSGANVLTFGAGSRLTVL.

V and J are TRBV5-1 and TRBJ1-3; the match to TRBD1 covers 8 bases. V shed 2 bases, J shed 0 bases, and the junction held 1 base outside the gene matches. There are 15 residues in the CDR3. Per the germline V gene, CDR1 is SGHRS and CDR2 is YFSETQ. CDR3 bases: TGCGCCAGCAGCTTTACAGGGGGCTCTGGAAACACCATATATTTT. Its protein product is CASSFTGGSGNTIYF.

This clone was detected once. The rearrangement uses TRBV2 and TRBJ1-5, with TRBD1 matching over 8 bases. Germline CDR1 reads SNHLY; CDR2 reads FYNNEI. V dropped 6 bases and J dropped 0; count of bases not matched to a gene: 1. The CDR3 is 14 residues long. In DNA form, the CDR3 reads TGTGCCAGCAGGACAGGGGATAGCAATCAGCCCCAGCATTTT. Encoded protein: CASRTGDSNQPQHF.

This chain links TRBV7-3 with TRBJ2-5; 9 nucleotides match TRBD2. Germline-derived CDR1 and CDR2 are SGHTA and FQGTGA. The CDR3 has 15 residues. Germline trimming cut 5 bases from V and 5 bases from J; bases unmatched to any gene: 9. The CDR3: CASSPFSGSRETQYF. The CDR3 DNA follows: TGTGCCAGCAGCCCCTTTAGCGGGAGCCGGGAGACCCAGTACTTC.

This chain joins TRBV7-9 and TRBJ2-1; TRBD2 aligns across 10 bases. The length of the CDR3 is 15 residues. Per the germline V gene, CDR1 is SEHNR and CDR2 is FQNEAQ (reference sequence). The J segment lost 8 bases and the V segment lost 2 bases, leaving 6 bases of the junction unmatched. DNA for the CDR3: TGTGCCAGCAGCTTAAAAGCGGGAGGGCCGTATGAGCAGTTCTTC. As protein: CASSLKAGGPYEQFF.

The chain combines TRBV4-1 with TRBJ1-4; 10 bases agree with TRBD1. J gave up 7 bases and V 6 bases, and 8 bases lay outside the gene matches. Germline V gene lookup returns CDR1 MGHRA and CDR2 YSYEKL. The CDR3 runs to 15 residues. CDR3 residues: CASRGTGVRGEKLFF. CDR3 in DNA: TGCGCCAGCAGGGGGACAGGGGTTCGGGGTGAAAAACTGTTTTTT.

The chain is built from TRBV30 and TRBJ2-1; TRBD2 aligns across 9 bases. V lost 2 bases to trimming and J lost 7 bases; unmatched junction nucleotides: 6. CDR3 length equals 14 residues. CDR1 GTSNPN and CDR2 SVGIG come from the germline V gene (reference sequence). The CDR3 spells CAWSRSGRINEQFF. The CDR3 DNA is TGTGCCTGGAGTCGGAGCGGGAGGATTAATGAGCAGTTCTTC.

The V call is TRBV9, the J call TRBJ2-1; 11 nucleotides align to TRBD2. Trimming at V came to 4 bases and at J to 0 bases, leaving 12 bases not matched to a gene. This CDR3 has 19 residues. Germline CDR1 is SGDLS and CDR2 is YYNGEE. In DNA form, the CDR3 reads TGTGCCAGCAGCTCTACTTCTAGCGGGAGGCGGGCCTCCTACAATGAGCAGTTCTTC. Translation: CASSSTSSGRRASYNEQFF.

The genes are TRBV9 and TRBJ2-2; TRBD1 is a possible D gene (6 bases). Trimming removed 3 bases at V and 1 base at J, with 13 bases between. Germline assignment: CDR1 SGDLS and CDR2 YYNGEE. The CDR3 has 16 residues. CDR3 protein: CASSGNRVQNTGELFF. The CDR3 coding sequence is TGTGCCAGCAGCGGAAACAGGGTACAGAACACCGGGGAGCTGTTTTTT.

The chain recombines TRBV11-3 with TRBJ2-2; D perhaps matches TRBD2 (7 bases). The CDR3 consists of 14 residues. Trimming pared 4 bases from V and 4 bases from J, leaving 10 bases between. Germline V gives CDR1 SGHNT, CDR2 YENEEA. The CDR3 DNA sequence: TGTGCCAGCAGCTCGCGGGGGCGCACCGGGGAGCTGTTTTTT. It encodes CASSSRGRTGELFF.

The gene calls are TRBV9 and TRBJ2-7; D gene ambiguous. The ends were cut back, 4 bases at V and 0 bases at J, with 20 bases in the middle. The CDR3 is 17 amino acids. Per the germline V gene, CDR1 is SGDLS and CDR2 is YYNGEE. CDR3 sequence: CASSLRGSAASSYEQYF. The CDR3 DNA reads as TGTGCCAGCAGCCTCCGCGGTAGTGCGGCGAGCTCCTACGAGCAGTACTTC.

Worth noting for this clone: At one end, the junction sequence differs from germline, possibly due to a read error. The rearrangement uses TRBV13 and TRBJ1-3; TRBD1 matches 9 bases. The germline V gene has CDR1 PRHDT and CDR2 FYEKMQ (reference sequence). The CDR3 sequence is 12 residues long. The CDR3 spells CASSSLSGTGLF. The CDR3, as DNA: TGTGCCAGCAGCTCGCTCTCCGGGACAGGGCTTTTT.

The chain links TRBV28 to TRBJ2-1; D is ambiguous. The CDR3 runs to 12 residues. Germline values: CDR1 MDHEN, CDR2 SYDVKM. Trimming took off 2 bases at V and 6 bases at J, with 5 bases between the two ends. The CDR3 region has the DNA TGTGCCAGCAGTTTAATGGGCAATGAGCAGTTCTTC. Amino acid sequence: CASSLMGNEQFF.

The rearrangement links TRBV19 to TRBJ2-7; 8 bases match TRBD1. Trimming removed 9 bases from V and 2 bases from J; junction bases left unmatched: 6. The length of the CDR3 is 13 residues. Germline CDR1 reads LNHDA; CDR2 reads SQIVND (reference sequence). The DNA for the CDR3 is TGTGCCAGCCTGGACAGGGTTACCTACGAGCAGTACTTC. This translates into CASLDRVTYEQYF.

The chain combines TRBV10-3 with TRBJ2-3; maybe TRBD2 (6 bases). V gave up 2 bases and J gave up 0 bases, with 15 bases separating them. This CDR3 is 17 amino acids long. Germline V gene data show CDR1 as ENHRY and CDR2 as SYGVKD. This CDR3 is CAISEGGGPDSTDTQYF. DNA for the CDR3: TGTGCCATCAGTGAGGGAGGAGGGCCGGACAGCACAGATACGCAGTATTTT.

The rearrangement uses TRBV28 and TRBJ2-5, with 10 bases lining up with TRBD1. The CDR3 sequence is 17 residues long. Germline trimming cut 7 bases from V and 1 base from J; bases unmatched to any gene: 12. From germline, CDR1 is MDHEN and CDR2 SYDVKM. The CDR3 here is CASTAGTGALSQETQYF. The CDR3, as DNA: TGTGCCAGCACAGCGGGGACAGGGGCCCTCAGCCAAGAGACCCAGTACTTC.

V is TRBV12-5 and J is TRBJ1-1; TRBD1 is a possible D gene (6 bases). There are 14 residues in the CDR3. Germline CDR1 and CDR2: LGHNT and FRNRAP. With 0 bases removed from V and 3 bases from J, the gap between germline ends came to 8 bases. This CDR3 is CASGLVGGYTEAFF. CDR3 sequence (DNA): TGTGCTAGTGGTTTGGTAGGGGGTTACACTGAAGCTTTCTTT.

The chain employs TRBV30 and TRBJ2-6; 8 nucleotides align to TRBD2. CDR1 is GTSNPN and CDR2 is SVGIG in the germline V gene (reference sequence). The CDR3 extends over 15 amino acids. The ends lost 0 bases at V and 4 bases at J; junction bases unmatched: 2. In DNA, the CDR3 is TGTGCCTGGAGTGTACGGGGGGGCGGGGCCAACGTCCTGACTTTC. As protein: CAWSVRGGGANVLTF.

CDR3: CASSLSQGASTDTQYF. CDR3 coding DNA: TGTGCCAGCAGCTTAAGTCAGGGGGCCTCTACAGATACGCAGTATTTT. V gene TRBV7-8 combines with J gene TRBJ2-3, with 8 bases fitting TRBD1. The CDR3 is 16 amino acids. Looked up from germline, CDR1 is SGHVS and CDR2 is FQNEAQ. V shed 2 bases and J 3 bases; nucleotides not matched to a gene: 7.

This chain links TRBV6-5 with TRBJ2-3; weak D call: TRBD2 (5 bases). CDR1 is MNHEY and CDR2 is SVGAGI in the germline V gene. The CDR3 covers 13 residues. Trimming removed 0 bases from V and 4 bases from J, with 5 bases in between. CDR3 nucleotide sequence: TGTGCCAGCAGTTACTCTAGCGCAGATACGCAGTATTTT. It codes for CASSYSSADTQYF.

The chain couples TRBV27 to TRBJ2-7; 9 bases are shared with TRBD1. Germline V gene lookup returns CDR1 MNHEY and CDR2 SMNVEV (reference sequence). The length of the CDR3 is 13 residues. The V and J ends lost 7 bases and 3 bases, in that order; junction bases with no gene match: 4. CDR3 DNA sequence: TGTGCCAGCAAAGCGACAGGGGGCTACGAGCAGTACTTC. Its translation: CASKATGGYEQYF.

V and J are TRBV7-9 and TRBJ2-7, with a weak D call TRBD2 (7 bases). The CDR3 totals 14 residues. V lost 3 bases, J lost 5 bases, and 14 bases lay in between. Per the germline V gene, CDR1 is SEHNR and CDR2 is FQNEAQ (reference sequence). CDR3 nucleotides: TGTGCCAGCAGCTTCCCCGGCGGGGGCCACGAGCAGTACTTC. Encoded protein: CASSFPGGGHEQYF.

The rearrangement links TRBV15 to TRBJ2-1, with TRBD2 identical over 7 bases. With V trimmed by 0 bases and J by 4 bases, 6 bases remained unmatched. This CDR3 spans 16 amino acids. Germline CDR1 is LNHNV and CDR2 is YYDKDF (reference sequence). DNA of the CDR3: TGTGCCACCAGCAGAGATTTGGCTAGCGGATACAATGAGCAGTTCTTC. Amino acids: CATSRDLASGYNEQFF.